Listed here are 8 T cell receptor beta chains from one sample, sequenced in a study of blood T cell repertoires in COVID-19 (dated by TCRdb to the early 2020s). Library preparation used the immunoSEQ multiplex PCR assay. TCRdb provides this immuneACCESS table in a form limited to in-frame rearrangements. Some clones are lacking; in checked studies, under half of them reflect an unresolved V gene, and why the rest are absent is not known. The sample profile shows around 240,000 clones; around 86% of them were found once. Of the sample, more than 2% is held by the ten largest clones. The specimen sequenced was PBMCs or T cells enriched from blood (not recorded which). The origin of the receptors is a woman between 45 and 60 years old who had recovered from COVID-19.

The gene calls are TRBV5-8 and TRBJ2-2; maybe TRBD1 (6 bases). CDR1 is SGHTS and CDR2 is YDEGEE in the germline V gene. The CDR3 runs to 14 residues. V was trimmed by 0 bases and J by 4 bases, leaving 7 bases between them. CDR3 in amino acids: CASSLAGVTGELFF. As DNA, the CDR3 is TGTGCCAGCAGCTTGGCAGGGGTCACCGGGGAGCTGTTTTTT.

The chain carries TRBV4-3 and TRBJ1-1, with D uncertain. Trimming took 3 bases from V and 6 from J, leaving 14 bases between them. The CDR3 sequence is 14 residues long. Germline values: CDR1 LGHNA, CDR2 YSLEER. CDR3 nucleotide sequence: TGCGCCAGCAGCCACGATAGGACTCACCCTGAAGCTTTCTTT. Encoded protein: CASSHDRTHPEAFF.

The table lists this clone with a few counts. J is TRBJ1-5 and V is TRBV7-6; maybe TRBD1 (6 bases). The CDR3 runs to 15 residues. Germline V gene sequence: CDR1 SGHVS, CDR2 FNYEAQ. Trimming removed 4 bases at V and 4 bases at J, with 14 bases between. CDR3 amino acids: CASSSGTGINQPQHF. Written as DNA, the CDR3 is TGTGCCAGCAGCTCCGGAACAGGGATAAATCAGCCCCAGCATTTT.

This clone has more than one count but fewer than ten. The V call is TRBV7-9, the J call TRBJ2-1; TRBD2 matches at 8 bases. Looked up from germline, CDR1 is SEHNR and CDR2 is FQNEAQ (reference sequence). CDR3 size: 17 residues. With 4 bases clipped from V and 7 bases from J, the junction kept 15 bases outside the gene matches. The CDR3 DNA sequence: TGTGCCAGCAGCTCTTGGCTCCGGGGGGGCCTCGGAAATGAGCAGTTCTTC. Amino acid sequence: CASSSWLRGGLGNEQFF.

The chain employs TRBV7-3 and TRBJ1-2, with TRBD1 matching over 7 bases. V gave up 5 bases and J gave up 2 bases; unmatched junction bases: 2. This CDR3 is 13 amino acids long. Germline V gene lookup returns CDR1 SGHTA and CDR2 FQGTGA. The CDR3 is CASSPGQNYGYTF. CDR3 DNA sequence: TGTGCCAGCAGCCCGGGACAGAACTATGGCTACACCTTC.

The chain employs TRBV15 and TRBJ2-7; 9 bases match TRBD1. Trimming cost V 1 base and J 1 base; bases outside gene matches: 5. The germline V gene has CDR1 LNHNV and CDR2 YYDKDF (reference sequence). The CDR3 loop spans 16 amino acids. DNA for the CDR3: TGTGCCACCAGCAGAGGGGGGACAGGGTGGTCCTACGAGCAGTACTTC. Protein product: CATSRGGTGWSYEQYF.

The chain links TRBV7-2 to TRBJ1-4, with 8 bases identical to TRBD1. The CDR3 runs to 14 residues. Unmatched junction bases numbered 7, after V lost 5 bases and J lost 8 bases. Germline CDR1 reads SGHTA; CDR2 reads FQGNSA. CDR3 sequence reads: CASSPQGGGEKLFF. CDR3 in DNA: TGTGCCAGCAGCCCACAGGGGGGAGGGGAAAAACTGTTTTTT.

This clone was detected only a few times. CDR3: CAWRDRGGYTF. The CDR3 DNA reads as TGTGCCTGGAGAGATAGGGGCGGCTACACCTTC. V gene TRBV30 combines with J gene TRBJ1-2; D is perhaps TRBD1 (5 bases). Trimming stripped 3 bases from V and 8 bases from J, with 10 bases between. The CDR3 spans 11 residues. CDR1 is GTSNPN, CDR2 SVGIG, per germline (reference sequence).